The 31 T cell receptor beta chains reported below all come from one sample, sequenced in a study of blood T cell repertoires in COVID-19. Profiling relied on immunoSEQ multiplex PCR, and the TCRdb table lists in-frame clones only, not all of them. This sample has roughly 5,700 clones, with approximately 88% found just once. Sequenced: peripheral blood. The receptors here all came from a human donor in a cohort sampled during active COVID-19.

Only one count was recorded for this clone. The chain couples TRBV4-2 to TRBJ2-3; D perhaps matches TRBD2 (6 bases). The CDR3 consists of 13 residues. Per the germline V gene, CDR1 is LGHNA and CDR2 is YNFKEQ. V was clipped by 2 bases and J by 12 bases, with 15 bases between them. DNA for the CDR3: TGTGCCAGCAGCCAATCCACACTAGCTCCCCAGTATTTT. It translates to CASSQSTLAPQYF.

The gene calls are TRBV2 and TRBJ1-4, with D possibly being TRBD1 (6 bases). The CDR3 is 14 amino acids. Trimming left V 7 bases short and J 8 bases short, with 17 bases between. Germline-derived CDR1 and CDR2 are SNHLY and FYNNEI. The CDR3 bases are TGTGCCAGCAATAGGGGACAACTTGAGGAAAAACTGTTTTTT. Protein: CASNRGQLEEKLFF.

The chain carries TRBV5-1 and TRBJ1-5; 7 nucleotides match TRBD1. This CDR3 is built from 15 residues. Unmatched junction bases numbered 9, after V lost 5 bases and J lost 4 bases. Germline CDR1 SGHRS, CDR2 YFSETQ. Here the CDR3 reads CASREGDSGNQPQHF. CDR3 DNA sequence: TGCGCCAGCAGGGAAGGGGACAGCGGGAATCAGCCCCAGCATTTT.

This chain links TRBV28 with TRBJ1-3; D ambiguous. CDR1 MDHEN and CDR2 SYDVKM come from the germline V gene. The CDR3 sequence is 17 residues long. V was pared by 1 base and J by 1 base, with 14 bases between. DNA for the CDR3: TGTGCCAGCAGTTTATACTCCCTAGGTTTATCTGGAAACACCATATATTTT. Its protein is CASSLYSLGLSGNTIYF. Supplemented by reference TRBV28 and TRBJ1-3, the full variable domain reads DVKVTQSSRYLVKRTGEKVFLECVQDMDHENMFWYRQDPGLGLRLIYFSYDVKMKEKGDIPEGYSVSREKKERFSLILESASTNQTSMYLCASSLYSLGLSGNTIYFGEGSWLTVV.

The chain carries TRBV5-1 and TRBJ2-3; D not resolved. The CDR3 has 14 residues. Germline V lookup: CDR1 SGHRS, CDR2 YFSETQ. Between the trimmed V and J ends, which lost 0 bases and 3 bases, there was a span of 8 bases. The CDR3 bases are TGCGCCAGCAGCTTGGGTCTAGGAACAGATACGCAGTATTTT. Protein sequence: CASSLGLGTDTQYF.

The chain links TRBV29-1 to TRBJ2-4; 7 bases are a match to TRBD2. The length of the CDR3 is 12 residues. Germline V CDR1 and CDR2: SQVTM, ANQGSEA. V was pared by 3 bases and J by 7 bases, with 3 bases of the junction left unmatched. The CDR3 protein is CSVEASGNIQYF. The CDR3 DNA sequence: TGCAGCGTTGAGGCTAGCGGTAACATTCAGTACTTC. The full variable domain, in which reference TRBV29-1 and TRBJ2-4 provide the parts outside the CDR3, is SAVISQKPSRDICQRGTSLTIQCQVDSQVTMMFWYRQQPGQSLTLIATANQGSEATYESGFVIDKFPISRPNLTFSTLTVSNMSPEDSSIYLCSVEASGNIQYFGAGTRLSVL.

This clone was observed a few times. The chain employs TRBV14 and TRBJ1-1; 10 bases fit TRBD1. This CDR3 contains 14 residues. V gave up 1 base and J gave up 6 bases; unmatched junction bases: 2. Per germline, CDR1 SGHDN and CDR2 FVKESK. CDR3 region: CASSQGTGGAEAFF. CDR3 bases: TGTGCCAGCAGCCAAGGGACAGGGGGAGCTGAAGCTTTCTTT.

The rearrangement links TRBV28 to TRBJ2-3; D perhaps matches TRBD1 (5 bases). The CDR3 totals 19 residues. V was clipped by 2 bases and J by 3 bases, with 24 bases between them. From germline, CDR1 is MDHEN and CDR2 SYDVKM. CDR3 sequence reads: CASSLGPLTGEWETDTQYF. CDR3 in DNA: TGTGCCAGCAGTTTAGGTCCCCTTACAGGTGAATGGGAAACAGATACGCAGTATTTT.

The rearrangement uses TRBV11-2 and TRBJ1-1, with 12 bases matching TRBD1. The CDR3 spans 18 residues. Germline assignment: CDR1 SGHAT and CDR2 FQNNGV. V lost 6 bases, J lost 4 bases, and 15 bases stayed unmatched. The CDR3 loop reads CASSSQGTGGNAATEAFF. The CDR3 DNA reads as TGTGCCAGCAGTTCTCAGGGGACAGGGGGCAACGCGGCCACTGAAGCTTTCTTT.

The V gene is TRBV9, the J gene TRBJ2-2; D gene ambiguous. This CDR3 is built from 14 residues. Germline V gene lookup returns CDR1 SGDLS and CDR2 YYNGEE. Trimming removed 3 bases from V and 2 bases from J, with 8 bases in between. The CDR3 here is CASSGESNTGELFF. As DNA, the CDR3 is TGTGCCAGCAGCGGAGAGTCCAACACCGGGGAGCTGTTTTTT.

This chain connects TRBV7-6 to TRBJ2-1; 8 bases agree with TRBD2. Germline V lookup: CDR1 SGHVS, CDR2 FNYEAQ. With V trimmed by 5 bases and J by 5 bases, 11 bases remained unmatched. The CDR3 runs to 16 residues. The DNA of the CDR3 is TGTGCCAGCAGCCGCCGAAGCGGGAGAGGCGACAATGAGCAGTTCTTC. Protein sequence: CASSRRSGRGDNEQFF.

V is TRBV6-5 and J is TRBJ1-2; 9 bases are a match to TRBD1. Germline-derived CDR1 and CDR2 are MNHEY and SVGAGI. This CDR3 is 13 amino acids long. Germline trimming cut 5 bases from V and 5 bases from J; bases unmatched to any gene: 3. CDR3: CASSPDRGYGYTF. CDR3 coding DNA: TGTGCCAGCAGTCCGGACAGGGGTTATGGCTACACCTTC.

The V gene is TRBV30, the J gene TRBJ1-2, with TRBD1 as a possible D gene (5 bases). The germline V gene has CDR1 GTSNPN and CDR2 SVGIG (reference sequence). V was cut by 1 base and J by 4 bases, with 13 bases left in between. The CDR3 consists of 14 residues. The CDR3, as DNA: TGTGCCTGGAGTGAAGGGTCCAGGGCCTATGGCTACACCTTC. Its translation is CAWSEGSRAYGYTF.

The chain is built from TRBV28 and TRBJ2-5; 7 bases agree with TRBD1. There are 15 residues in the CDR3. J lost 5 bases, V lost 6 bases, and 12 bases had no gene match. Germline V gene data show CDR1 as MDHEN and CDR2 as SYDVKM. DNA for the CDR3: TGTGCCAGCAGCCCCCCCGAAGGGGGCACTGAGACCCAGTACTTC. Translation gives CASSPPEGGTETQYF.

The chain has TRBV6-2 or TRBV6-3 and TRBJ2-7; TRBD1 is a possible D gene (5 bases). This CDR3 region has 16 residues. V lost 3 bases and J lost 0, with 15 bases in between. Germline CDR1 is MNHEY and CDR2 is SVGEGT. The CDR3 DNA is TGTGCCAGCAGTTATGGGGCGGCAGCGAGCTCCTACGAGCAGTACTTC. Translated, it gives CASSYGAAASSYEQYF.

CDR3 bases: TGTGCCAGCAGCTTAGGGACAGGGGGCTACTATGGCTACACCTTC. Translation: CASSLGTGGYYGYTF. V is TRBV7-9 and J is TRBJ1-2, with TRBD1 matching 11 bases. Germline CDR1 is SEHNR and CDR2 is FQNEAQ (reference sequence). CDR3 length: 15 residues. The trim removed 1 base at V and 3 bases at J, leaving 1 base unmatched.

The chain joins TRBV2 to TRBJ1-4; 9 nucleotides agree with TRBD1. CDR3 length: 17 residues. The germline V gene has CDR1 SNHLY and CDR2 FYNNEI. V gave up 7 bases and J gave up 0 bases; unmatched junction bases: 9. The CDR3 protein is CASKLRDRDPTNEKLFF. The CDR3 region has the DNA TGTGCCAGCAAACTCCGGGACAGGGACCCAACTAATGAAAAACTGTTTTTT.

This chain connects TRBV6-5 to TRBJ2-1; 8 bases align to TRBD2. Germline values: CDR1 MNHEY, CDR2 SVGAGI. The CDR3 is 14 residues long. J gave up 8 bases and V 6 bases, and 9 bases lay outside the gene matches. This CDR3 reads CASSPRLAIHEQFF. DNA for the CDR3: TGTGCCAGCAGCCCCAGACTAGCGATACATGAGCAGTTCTTC.

The chain employs TRBV5-1 and TRBJ2-5; TRBD2 might be the D (5 bases). The CDR3 totals 14 residues. The germline CDR1 and CDR2 sequences are SGHRS and YFSETQ. The ends were cut back, 0 bases at V and 1 base at J, with 7 bases in the middle. Written as DNA, the CDR3 is TGCGCCAGCAGCTTGGATAGCGCCCAAGAGACCCAGTACTTC. This encodes CASSLDSAQETQYF.

This chain links TRBV2 with TRBJ1-6; 7 bases fit TRBD1. The germline CDR1 and CDR2 sequences are SNHLY and FYNNEI. The CDR3 is 14 residues long. The V segment lost 4 bases and the J segment 9 bases; nucleotides outside the gene matches: 6. The CDR3, as DNA: TGTGCCAGCAGTGGACAGGGTGGCACTTCACCCCTCCACTTT. Protein sequence: CASSGQGGTSPLHF.

This chain uses TRBV2 with TRBJ2-7; 9 bases align to TRBD2. The germline V gene has CDR1 SNHLY and CDR2 FYNNEI. V gave up 8 bases and J gave up 6 bases; unmatched junction bases: 11. The CDR3 has 14 residues. Written as DNA, the CDR3 is TGTGCCAGCTTACCGGCTAGCGGGACGGGCGAGCAGTACTTC. Translation gives CASLPASGTGEQYF.

CDR3 nucleotides: TGTGCCAGCATCACGGGGGGCAGGGATACCGGGGAGCTGTTTTTT. This codes for CASITGGRDTGELFF. This chain joins TRBV28 and TRBJ2-2; tentatively, D is TRBD2 (7 bases). CDR1 is MDHEN and CDR2 is SYDVKM in the germline V gene. The CDR3 has 15 amino acids. V was trimmed by 7 bases and J by 5 bases, leaving 17 bases between them.

The chain joins TRBV14 to TRBJ2-5; tentatively, D is TRBD2 (5 bases). CDR3 length equals 17 residues. The germline V gene encodes CDR1 SGHDN and CDR2 FVKESK. Trimming cost V 1 base and J 1 base, with 16 bases left between them. The chain's CDR3 is CASSQVVYGGPQETQYF. In DNA form, the CDR3 reads TGTGCCAGCAGCCAAGTTGTCTACGGAGGCCCCCAAGAGACCCAGTACTTC.

The V gene is TRBV12-5, the J gene TRBJ1-1; D not certain. The V and J ends lost 5 bases and 1 base respectively, with 8 bases between them. CDR1 and CDR2 (germline): LGHNT, FRNRAP. CDR3 length equals 13 residues. The CDR3 region has the DNA TGTGCTAGTGGTCTTAGTCAGAACACTGAAGCTTTCTTT. Translation: CASGLSQNTEAFF.

The table lists this clone with a few counts. This chain links TRBV7-9 with TRBJ1-1; D is ambiguous. Trimming took off 1 base at V and 3 bases at J, with 12 bases between the two ends. Germline V gives CDR1 SEHNR, CDR2 FQNEAQ (reference sequence). The CDR3 extends over 15 amino acids. In DNA, the CDR3 is TGTGCCAGCAGCTTAGGTCGGGGTTTGCACACTGAAGCTTTCTTT. Translation gives CASSLGRGLHTEAFF. The full variable domain, rest sourced from reference TRBV7-9 and TRBJ1-1, is DTGVSQNPRHKITKRGQNVTFRCDPISEHNRLYWYRQTLGQGPEFLTYFQNEAQLEKSRLLSDRFSAERPKGSFSTLEIQRTEQGDSAMYLCASSLGRGLHTEAFFGQGTRLTVV.

The chain links TRBV18 to TRBJ2-2, with D unclear. With 3 bases removed from V and 5 bases from J, the gap between germline ends came to 7 bases. This CDR3 has 13 amino acids. Germline V gene lookup returns CDR1 KGHSH and CDR2 LQKENI. The CDR3 region is CASSPFSTGELFF. The CDR3 bases are TGTGCCAGCTCACCCTTTTCGACCGGGGAGCTGTTTTTT.

The chain recombines TRBV7-9 with TRBJ2-7; 9 bases agree with TRBD1. Germline values: CDR1 SEHNR, CDR2 FQNEAQ (reference sequence). V lost 6 bases, J lost 5 bases, and 8 bases stayed unmatched. The length of the CDR3 is 14 residues. This CDR3 is CASRRQGVVNEQYF. The CDR3 bases are TGTGCCAGCAGACGACAGGGGGTTGTGAACGAGCAGTACTTC. The full variable domain, in which reference TRBV7-9 and TRBJ2-7 provide the parts outside the CDR3, is DTGVSQNPRHKITKRGQNVTFRCDPISEHNRLYWYRQTLGQGPEFLTYFQNEAQLEKSRLLSDRFSAERPKGSFSTLEIQRTEQGDSAMYLCASRRQGVVNEQYFGPGTRLTVT.

The genes are TRBV7-2 and TRBJ2-1; D is perhaps TRBD1 (5 bases). This CDR3 has 14 residues. Germline lookup yields CDR1 SGHTA and CDR2 FQGNSA. The ends were cut back, 5 bases at V and 3 bases at J, with 11 bases in the middle. CDR3 loop: CASSPRTRYNEQFF. The CDR3 DNA follows: TGTGCCAGCAGCCCGAGGACACGCTACAATGAGCAGTTCTTC.

The rearrangement links TRBV5-1 to TRBJ2-3, with 8 bases aligning to TRBD1. Germline loops: CDR1 SGHRS, CDR2 YFSETQ. The CDR3 is made up of 14 amino acids. Trimming at V came to 4 bases and at J to 2 bases, leaving 3 bases not matched to a gene. CDR3 amino acids: CASSADRVTDTQYF. Written as DNA, the CDR3 is TGCGCCAGCAGCGCGGACAGGGTCACAGATACGCAGTATTTT.

CDR3 sequence (DNA): TGCGCCAGCAGTGGCGAGTTGGGGCTAGCGGGAGCAAGGGATACGCAGTATTTT. Encoded protein: CASSGELGLAGARDTQYF. The rearrangement links TRBV10-1 to TRBJ2-3; 10 positions match TRBD2. V was pared by 4 bases and J by 6 bases, with 16 bases of the junction left unmatched. The CDR3 is 18 amino acids. The germline V gene has CDR1 WNHNN and CDR2 SYGVQD (reference sequence).

This chain connects TRBV3-1 (or the pseudogene TRBV3-2) to TRBJ2-7, with D possibly matching TRBD1 (5 bases). The germline gives CDR1 LGHDT, CDR2 YNNKEL (reference sequence). The CDR3 is 12 amino acids. Trimming took off 8 bases at V and 6 bases at J, with 14 bases between the two ends. The CDR3 sequence: CASRSSGSEQYF. DNA for the CDR3: TGTGCCAGCCGTTCCTCAGGGTCCGAGCAGTACTTC.